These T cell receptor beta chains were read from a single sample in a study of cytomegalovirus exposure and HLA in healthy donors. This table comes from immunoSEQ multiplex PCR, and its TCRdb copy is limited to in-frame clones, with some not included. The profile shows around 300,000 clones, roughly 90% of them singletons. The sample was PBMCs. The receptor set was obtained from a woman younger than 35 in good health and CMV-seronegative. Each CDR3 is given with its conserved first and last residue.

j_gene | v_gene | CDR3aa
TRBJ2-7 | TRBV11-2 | CASSLGPGFLAFEQYF
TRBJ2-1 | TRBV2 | CASTSGGYNEQFF
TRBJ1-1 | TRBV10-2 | CASSEDLNTEAFF
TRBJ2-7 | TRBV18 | CASSPTASGEGEQYF
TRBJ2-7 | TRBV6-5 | CASSRSSHYEQYF
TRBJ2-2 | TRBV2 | CASSERVPGELFF
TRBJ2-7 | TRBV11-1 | CASSLRVGTVRHEQYF
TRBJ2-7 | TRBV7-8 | CASSLGQIYEQYF
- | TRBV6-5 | CASSRPSGGNYEQYF
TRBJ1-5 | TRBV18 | CASSREQGQPQHF
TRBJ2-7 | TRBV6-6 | CASTDRGVNEQYF
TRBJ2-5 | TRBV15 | CATSRDLGSGGEETQYF
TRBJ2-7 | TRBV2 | CASSEAGTGGAYEQYF
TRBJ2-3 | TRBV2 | CASREGLATDTDTQYF
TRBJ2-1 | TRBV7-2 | CASSFTSGGASEQFF
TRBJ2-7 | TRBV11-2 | CASSLIFGTDLNEQYF
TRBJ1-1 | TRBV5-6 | CASSLDGEAFF
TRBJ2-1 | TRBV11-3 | CASSPQTRLSEQFF
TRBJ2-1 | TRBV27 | CAPEPGSSYNEQFF
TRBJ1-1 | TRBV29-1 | CSGKIQGIDTEAFF
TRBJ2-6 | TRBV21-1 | CASSTTRQVWFGANVLTF
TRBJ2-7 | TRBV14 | CASSQENFRPEGYEQYF
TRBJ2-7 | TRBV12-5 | CASGPRGTSGGFSYEQYF
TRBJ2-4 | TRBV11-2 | CASSSNAGTVQAKNIQYF
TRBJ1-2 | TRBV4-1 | CASSPYRGRVFYLYTF
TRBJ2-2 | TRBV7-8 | CASSLADRQGNTGELFF
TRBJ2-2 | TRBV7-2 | CASSQGAVLTGELFF
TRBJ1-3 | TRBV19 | CASSEGRNTIYF
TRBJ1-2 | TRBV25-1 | CASNPGGGLNYGYTF
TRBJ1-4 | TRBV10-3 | CAISEQGADLNEKLFF
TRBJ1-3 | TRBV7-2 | CASSLGTSSGNTIYF
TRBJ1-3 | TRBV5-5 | CASSRQETGNTIYF
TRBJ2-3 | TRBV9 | CASSVVLGHGTDTQYF
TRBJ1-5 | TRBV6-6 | CASSYWGQHQPQHF
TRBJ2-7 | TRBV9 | CASSSTSGAYEQYF
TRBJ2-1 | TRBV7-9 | CASSFAPLSSYNEQFF
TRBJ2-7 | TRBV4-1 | CASSQDRGIRNYEQYF
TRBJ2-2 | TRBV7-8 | CASSLGRVSKNTGELFF
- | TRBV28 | CASSSLLLAGTTYEQYF
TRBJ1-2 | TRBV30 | CAWSGTQGQVYGYTF
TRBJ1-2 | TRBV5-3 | CARSRRDRVGDGYTF
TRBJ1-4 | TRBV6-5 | CASSDRATNEKLFF
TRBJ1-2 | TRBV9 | CASSPRGNDGYTF
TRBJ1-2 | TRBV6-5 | CASSYDRGDGYTF
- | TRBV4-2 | CASSTEDPGLAYEQYF
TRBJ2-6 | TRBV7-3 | CASSLIGGVGANVLTF